This record covers a single TCR beta chain. Antigen: not known. Trimming took 2 bases from V and 1 from J, leaving 15 bases between them. This CDR3 is built from 16 residues. Looked up from germline, CDR1 is SGHVS and CDR2 is FQNEAQ. Survey level was the resolution at which the v3.0 immunoSEQ assay ran. Libraries were prepared by immunoSEQ multiplex PCR; TCRdb keeps only in-frame clonotypes and omits some of them. The table records 15,000 or so clones, around three quarters of them present only once. These data belong to a study of long-term antiretroviral therapy in people with HIV. Study-level background: In the earliest collections, sampling predates the 2015 immediate-ART recommendation by about a decade. Study-wide findings and caveats: Information on adherence to ART, viral resistance or therapy changes was unavailable. ART was followed by higher diversity that remained below transplant donor controls.

The source of this sequence is a man aged 35 to 55 with HIV. The chain uses TRBV7-8 and TRBJ2-7, with a weak D call TRBD1 (6 bases). This sample comprised unsorted PBMCs, obtained 3.1 years after starting antiretroviral therapy. The CDR3 nucleotides are TGTGCCAGCAGCTTATACAGGGAAATAAGATCCTACGAGCAGTACTTC. Translated: CASSLYREIRSYEQYF. Using reference TRBV7-8 and TRBJ2-7 for the parts outside the CDR3, the full variable domain is GAGVSQSPRYKVAKRGQDVALRCDPISGHVSLFWYQQALGQGPEFLTYFQNEAQLDKSGLPSDRFFAERPEGSVSTLKIQRTQQEDSAVYLCASSLYREIRSYEQYFGPGTRLTVT.